The 15 T cell receptor beta chains in this list originate from one sample, sequenced in a study of CD8+ T cells in alopecia areata. Extraction and reverse transcription of RNA yielded cDNA as the sequencing template. Assay used: immunoSEQ multiplex PCR; TCRdb lists only in-frame clones, some missing. The sample carries some 200,000 clones, about 56% recorded once. The sequencing input was CD8+ T cells sorted from blood. The receptors shown here come from a human donor in good health.

The chain has TRBV29-1 and TRBJ2-7; unclear D gene. V shed 7 bases and J shed 0 bases, with 13 bases lying between them. The CDR3 has 13 amino acids. Germline CDR1 reads SQVTM; CDR2 reads ANQGSEA. The CDR3 reads CSGYLGTSYEQYF. The CDR3 DNA reads as TGCAGCGGCTATCTGGGCACCTCCTACGAGCAGTACTTC.

This clone was detected once. The J gene is TRBJ2-7, the V gene TRBV7-9; D is ambiguous. V was clipped by 1 base and J by 6 bases, with 7 bases between them. The CDR3 consists of 12 residues. Germline CDR1 and CDR2: SEHNR and FQNEAQ (reference sequence). CDR3 nucleotides: TGTGCCAGCAGCTTAGGACAAACCGAGCAGTACTTC. This sequence encodes CASSLGQTEQYF.

This sequence joins TRBV7-2 and TRBJ2-5; tentatively, D is TRBD1 or TRBD2 (5 bases each). The germline V gene has CDR1 SGHTA and CDR2 FQGNSA. The CDR3 is 16 amino acids. Trimming stripped 3 bases from V and 3 bases from J, with 17 bases between. Here the CDR3 reads CASSFVGSLGEETQYF. The CDR3, as DNA: TGTGCCAGCAGCTTTGTAGGGTCGTTGGGGGAAGAGACCCAGTACTTC.

The CDR3 here is CASSQLQGGTEAFF. The CDR3 bases are TGCGCCAGCAGCCAACTACAGGGAGGCACTGAAGCTTTCTTT. This sequence joins TRBV4-1 and TRBJ1-1; a weak D match, TRBD1 (6 bases). Germline assignment: CDR1 MGHRA and CDR2 YSYEKL. The CDR3 runs 14 residues. V shed 2 bases and J shed 4 bases, with 11 bases lying between them.

The chain couples TRBV25-1 to TRBJ1-1; D gene ambiguous. The ends were cut back, 1 base at V and 11 bases at J, with 17 bases in the middle. Looked up from germline, CDR1 is MGHDK and CDR2 is SYGVNS. The CDR3 has 14 amino acids. The CDR3 sequence is CASSELAWGGSAFF. The DNA for the CDR3 is TGTGCCAGCAGTGAATTGGCTTGGGGTGGATCGGCTTTCTTT.

V usage is TRBV6-5 and J usage is TRBJ1-3; D unclear. This CDR3 is built from 15 residues. Germline lookup yields CDR1 MNHEY and CDR2 SVGAGI. V was cut by 0 bases and J by 4 bases, with 10 bases left in between. The CDR3 loop reads CASSYSPQEGNTIYF. CDR3 in DNA: TGTGCCAGCAGTTACTCCCCCCAGGAGGGAAACACCATATATTTT.

This chain links TRBV16 with TRBJ1-1; D may be TRBD1 (5 bases). CDR3 length: 11 amino acids. The V gene lost 4 bases and the J gene lost 8 bases, with 8 bases spanning the gap. CDR1 is KGHSY and CDR2 is FQNENV in the germline V gene. In DNA, the CDR3 is TGTGCCAGCAGCCCCAGGGTCGAAGCTTTCTTT. This gives the protein CASSPRVEAFF.

The gene calls are TRBV4-1 and TRBJ1-5; 8 bases line up with TRBD1. CDR3 length equals 16 residues. Germline-derived CDR1 and CDR2 are MGHRA and YSYEKL. J gave up 7 bases and V 1 base, and 9 bases lay outside the gene matches. CDR3 region: CASSQVADRVIQPQHF. DNA for the CDR3: TGCGCCAGCAGCCAAGTAGCGGACAGGGTCATACAGCCCCAGCATTTT.

V and J are TRBV6-1 and TRBJ2-1; the match to TRBD2 covers 7 bases. J was trimmed by 7 bases and V by 4 bases; bases with no gene match: 13. CDR1 MNHNS and CDR2 SASEGT come from the germline V gene. The CDR3 is 16 amino acids. The CDR3 DNA follows: TGTGCCAGCAGTGTGTTAATAGCGGGCGGGTTGAATGAGCAGTTCTTC. It translates to CASSVLIAGGLNEQFF.

In its sample, this clone was seen a few times. V and J are TRBV7-6 and TRBJ2-6, with D hard to call. This CDR3 spans 13 amino acids. The V gene lost 5 bases and the J gene lost 4 bases, with 6 bases spanning the gap. Per germline, CDR1 SGHVS and CDR2 FNYEAQ. In DNA, the CDR3 is TGTGCCAGCAGCCCGACCGGGGCCAACGTCCTGACTTTC. Its protein is CASSPTGANVLTF.

This clone was observed a handful of times. The CDR3 loop is CASSTTQGLYNEQFF. DNA of the CDR3: TGTGCCAGCAGCACAACCCAGGGTTTATACAATGAGCAGTTCTTC. V and J are TRBV28 and TRBJ2-1; tentatively, D is TRBD1 (5 bases). V lost 6 bases and J lost 4, with 16 bases in between. Germline V gene data show CDR1 as MDHEN and CDR2 as SYDVKM. The CDR3 spans 15 residues.

This clone occurred a few times. The chain joins TRBV7-9 to TRBJ2-3; the match to TRBD2 covers 11 bases. The J segment lost 2 bases and the V segment lost 3 bases, leaving 4 bases of the junction unmatched. CDR1 SEHNR and CDR2 FQNEAQ come from the germline V gene (reference sequence). The CDR3 has 16 amino acids. This chain's CDR3 is CASSFLAGGDTDTQYF. The CDR3 DNA is TGTGCCAGCAGCTTCCTAGCGGGGGGTGACACAGATACGCAGTATTTT.

This clone was counted only a few times. The CDR3 coding sequence is TGTGCCTGGTCGGTGACGGTCTACGAGCAGTACTTC. This encodes CAWSVTVYEQYF. This chain joins TRBV30 and TRBJ2-7; D is unresolved. Looked up from germline, CDR1 is GTSNPN and CDR2 is SVGIG (reference sequence). The V and J ends lost 5 bases and 3 bases respectively, with 11 bases between them. The CDR3 runs to 12 residues.

The rearrangement links TRBV13 to TRBJ2-7; D uncertain. CDR1 PRHDT and CDR2 FYEKMQ come from the germline V gene (reference sequence). The V end was cut by 7 bases, the J end by 3 bases, with 13 bases between. The CDR3 is 13 residues long. CDR3 bases: TGTGCCAGCAATCGCAGGAGCCACTACGAGCAGTACTTC. Translation: CASNRRSHYEQYF.

This chain uses TRBV4-1 with TRBJ1-5; D gene uncertain. Germline-derived CDR1 and CDR2 are MGHRA and YSYEKL. With 1 base removed from V and 7 bases from J, the gap between germline ends came to 8 bases. The length of the CDR3 is 13 residues. CDR3 DNA sequence: TGCGCCAGCAGCCAAGCCATGGACCAGCCCCAGCATTTT. Translated, it gives CASSQAMDQPQHF.